The subject of this entry is one TCR beta chain. Its antigen is unknown. Base-call qualities are not available, and no considerably larger clone is one nucleotide away. The source of the sample is a study of control samples from healthy donors and cancer patients (dated by TCRdb to the early 2020s). To prepare the library, the immunoSEQ multiplex PCR assay was applied. TCRdb retrieved this table from immuneACCESS and kept in-frame rearrangements only. Not all clones are present; in checked studies, unresolved V genes account for under half, and no reason is known for the remainder. Recorded for this sample are fewer than 200,000 clones; almost 90% of them occurred a single time. Of the sample, around 1.4% is held by the ten largest clones. Spanning cysteine to phenylalanine, the CDR3 consists of 16 amino acids. Only the CDR3 region is kept as DNA, spanning 48 bases read in frame from base 1. The germline V gene provides CDR1 SGHRS and CDR2 YFSETQ. V is pared back by 3 bases and J by 3 bases, with 19 bases lying between the germline termini.

The specimen was blood. This clonotype was sampled from a woman between 45 and 65 years old in good health. The rearranged chain carries TRBV5-1 and TRBJ2-7, and the D gene may be TRBD1, 6 bases matching. The bases read TGCGCCAGCAGCTCAACCTCCGGGACACGCCTCTACGAGCAGTACTTC. This codes for CASSSTSGTRLYEQYF.